The next 7 T cell receptor beta chains were all read from a single sample in a study of shared clonotypes between healthy human individuals. Sequencing was performed with immunoSEQ multiplex PCR; in TCRdb, only in-frame clones are kept and a portion is missing. The data show around 510,000 clones, approximately 94% seen once. Sequencing was carried out using naive CD4+ T cells sorted from blood. Regarding subset: CD45RA+ positively selected. These receptors were taken from a woman aged 25 to 39 in good health.

The V and J genes are TRBV10-3 and TRBJ1-2, with 7 nucleotides matching TRBD1. V shed 6 bases, J shed 2 bases, and the junction held 9 bases outside the gene matches. The CDR3 totals 15 residues. Germline CDR1 ENHRY, CDR2 SYGVKD. CDR3 region: CAISGSDRSNYGYTF. The CDR3 DNA is TGTGCCATCAGCGGGTCGGACAGGTCAAACTATGGCTACACCTTC.

The chain combines TRBV27 with TRBJ2-7, with 7 bases fitting TRBD1. This CDR3 comprises 15 residues. CDR1 MNHEY and CDR2 SMNVEV come from the germline V gene (reference sequence). V lost 6 bases to trimming and J lost 7 bases; unmatched junction nucleotides: 15. CDR3: CASSPGTAGRWEQYF. The CDR3 DNA follows: TGTGCCAGCAGCCCAGGGACAGCAGGAAGGTGGGAGCAGTACTTC.

The V gene is TRBV6-7, the J gene TRBJ1-4; D remains unclear. TRBV6-7 counts as an open reading frame of uncertain function. The germline V and J ends were trimmed by 3 bases and 8 bases, with 13 bases remaining between them. The CDR3 covers 14 residues. The CDR3 region is CASSYSGQSEKLFF. For the CDR3, the DNA is TGTGCCAGCAGTTATAGCGGCCAGAGCGAAAAACTGTTTTTT.

The rearrangement uses TRBV5-3 and TRBJ2-3, with D possibly TRBD1 on 5 matching bases. TRBV5-3 is an ORF, and what it does is uncertain. The CDR3 contains 16 residues. V lost 3 bases and J lost 4, with 18 bases in between. CDR3 protein: CARSSWAGYGPDTQYF. As DNA, the CDR3 is TGTGCCAGAAGCTCATGGGCAGGGTATGGTCCAGATACGCAGTATTTT.

The chain is built from TRBV29-1 and TRBJ1-3, with unresolved D. The CDR3 is made up of 16 amino acids. Deletions cut 6 bases from V and 0 bases from J, with 18 bases between. The V gene's germline CDR1 is SQVTM and CDR2 ANQGSEA. The chain's CDR3 is CSVNNPTDFSGNTIYF. The CDR3 nucleotides are TGCAGCGTCAACAACCCCACAGACTTCTCTGGAAACACCATATATTTT.

V is TRBV18 and J is TRBJ1-4; 7 bases are a match to TRBD1. This CDR3 is 14 amino acids long. Germline CDR1 is KGHSH and CDR2 is LQKENI. Trimming cost V 8 bases and J 3 bases; bases outside gene matches: 6. CDR3 protein: CASPDRASNEKLFF. The DNA for the CDR3 is TGTGCCAGCCCAGACAGGGCTTCTAATGAAAAACTGTTTTTT. Combining the CDR3 with reference TRBV18 and TRBJ1-4 gives the whole variable domain NAGVMQNPRHLVRRRGQEARLRCSPMKGHSHVYWYRQLPEEGLKFMVYLQKENIIDESGMPKERFSAEFPKEGPSILRIQQVVRGDSAAYFCASPDRASNEKLFFGSGTQLSVL.

The CDR3 nucleotides are TGCGCCAGCAGCACGACAGGAGCTACCTACGAGCAGTACTTC. It codes for CASSTTGATYEQYF. The J gene is TRBJ2-7, the V gene TRBV5-1, with D possibly being TRBD1 (6 bases). Trimming removed 4 bases from V and 2 bases from J, with 13 bases in between. This CDR3 is 14 amino acids long. Germline CDR1 and CDR2: SGHRS and YFSETQ.